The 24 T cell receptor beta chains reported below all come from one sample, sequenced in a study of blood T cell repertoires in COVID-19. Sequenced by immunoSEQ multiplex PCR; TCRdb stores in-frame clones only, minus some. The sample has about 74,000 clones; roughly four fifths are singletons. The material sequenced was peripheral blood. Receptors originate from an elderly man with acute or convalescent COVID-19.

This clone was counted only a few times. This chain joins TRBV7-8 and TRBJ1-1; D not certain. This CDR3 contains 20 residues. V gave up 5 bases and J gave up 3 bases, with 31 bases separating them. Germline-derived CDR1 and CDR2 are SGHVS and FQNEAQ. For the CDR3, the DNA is TGTGCCAGCAGCCCGACGGCCGGGCGAAGAGGCGGAAGGCGGGACACTGAAGCTTTCTTT. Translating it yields CASSPTAGRRGGRRDTEAFF. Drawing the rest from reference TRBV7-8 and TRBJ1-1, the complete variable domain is GAGVSQSPRYKVAKRGQDVALRCDPISGHVSLFWYQQALGQGPEFLTYFQNEAQLDKSGLPSDRFFAERPEGSVSTLKIQRTQQEDSAVYLCASSPTAGRRGGRRDTEAFFGQGTRLTVV.

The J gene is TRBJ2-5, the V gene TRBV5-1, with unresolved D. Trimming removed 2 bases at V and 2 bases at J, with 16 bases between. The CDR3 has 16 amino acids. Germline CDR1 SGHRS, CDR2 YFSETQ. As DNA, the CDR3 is TGCGCCAGCAGCTTACAGAGTAGGTCCCTACAAGAGACCCAGTACTTC. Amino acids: CASSLQSRSLQETQYF.

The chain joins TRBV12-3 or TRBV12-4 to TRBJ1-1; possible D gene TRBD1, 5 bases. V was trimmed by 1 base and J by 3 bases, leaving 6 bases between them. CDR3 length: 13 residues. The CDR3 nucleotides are TGTGCCAGCAGTTTAGTACAGGACACTGAAGCTTTCTTT. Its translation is CASSLVQDTEAFF.

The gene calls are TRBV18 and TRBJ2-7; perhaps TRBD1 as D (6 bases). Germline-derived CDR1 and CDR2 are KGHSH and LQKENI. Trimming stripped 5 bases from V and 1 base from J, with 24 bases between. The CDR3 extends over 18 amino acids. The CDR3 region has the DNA TGTGCCAGCTCAACACAGAGGATTACCGGGACAAGTTCCTACGAGCAGTACTTC. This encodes CASSTQRITGTSSYEQYF.

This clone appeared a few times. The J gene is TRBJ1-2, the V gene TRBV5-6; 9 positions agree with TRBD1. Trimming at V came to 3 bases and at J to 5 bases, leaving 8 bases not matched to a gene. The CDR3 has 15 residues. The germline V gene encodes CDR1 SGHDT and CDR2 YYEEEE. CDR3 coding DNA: TGTGCCAGCAGCTGGCCGGGACAGGGTGCGTATGGCTACACCTTC. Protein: CASSWPGQGAYGYTF.

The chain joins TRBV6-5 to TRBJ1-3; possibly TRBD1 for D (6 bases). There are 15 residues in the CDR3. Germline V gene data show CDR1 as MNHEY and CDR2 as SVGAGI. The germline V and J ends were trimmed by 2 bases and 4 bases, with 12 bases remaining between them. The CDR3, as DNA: TGTGCCAGCAGTTACGTACAGGGTGCCGGAAACACCATATATTTT. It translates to CASSYVQGAGNTIYF.

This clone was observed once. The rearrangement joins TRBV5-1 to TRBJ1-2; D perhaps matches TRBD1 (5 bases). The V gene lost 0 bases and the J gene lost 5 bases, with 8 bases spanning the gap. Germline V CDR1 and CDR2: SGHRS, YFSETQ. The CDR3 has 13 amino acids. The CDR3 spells CASSLAQGYGYTF. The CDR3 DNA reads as TGCGCCAGCAGCTTGGCGCAGGGTTATGGCTACACCTTC.

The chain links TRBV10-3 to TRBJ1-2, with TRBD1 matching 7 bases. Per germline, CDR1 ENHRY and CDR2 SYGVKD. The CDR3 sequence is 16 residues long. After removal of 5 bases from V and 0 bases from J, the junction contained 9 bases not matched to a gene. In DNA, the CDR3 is TGTGCCATCAGTCGAAACCGGGACAGTCCTAACTATGGCTACACCTTC. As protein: CAISRNRDSPNYGYTF.

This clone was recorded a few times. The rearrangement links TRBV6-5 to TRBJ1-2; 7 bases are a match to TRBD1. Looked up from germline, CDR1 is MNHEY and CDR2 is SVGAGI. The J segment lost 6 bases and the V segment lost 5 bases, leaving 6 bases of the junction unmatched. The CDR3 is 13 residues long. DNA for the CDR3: TGTGCCAGCAGTCCAGGGACAGCTAATGGCTACACCTTC. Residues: CASSPGTANGYTF.

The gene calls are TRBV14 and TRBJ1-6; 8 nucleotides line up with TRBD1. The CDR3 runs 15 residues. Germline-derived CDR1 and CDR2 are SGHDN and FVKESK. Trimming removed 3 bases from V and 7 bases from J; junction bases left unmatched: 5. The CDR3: CASSHRGLQNSPLHF. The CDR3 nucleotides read TGTGCCAGCAGCCACAGGGGGCTTCAGAATTCACCCCTCCACTTT.

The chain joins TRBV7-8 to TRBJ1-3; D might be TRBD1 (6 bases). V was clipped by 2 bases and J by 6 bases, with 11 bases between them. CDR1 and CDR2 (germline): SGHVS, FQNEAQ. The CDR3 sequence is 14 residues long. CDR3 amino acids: CASSLTTGQNTIYF. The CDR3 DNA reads TGTGCCAGCAGCTTAACTACGGGACAAAACACCATATATTTT.

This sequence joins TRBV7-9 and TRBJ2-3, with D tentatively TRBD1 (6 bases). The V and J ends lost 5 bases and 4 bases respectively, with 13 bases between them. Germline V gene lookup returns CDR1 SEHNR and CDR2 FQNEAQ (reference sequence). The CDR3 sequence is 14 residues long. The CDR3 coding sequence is TGTGCCAGCAGCCCGAGTGGGGGCGCAGATACGCAGTATTTT. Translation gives CASSPSGGADTQYF.

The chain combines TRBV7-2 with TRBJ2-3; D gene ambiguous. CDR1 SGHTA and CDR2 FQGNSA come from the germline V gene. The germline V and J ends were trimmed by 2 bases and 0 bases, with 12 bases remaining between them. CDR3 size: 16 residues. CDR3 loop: CASSLFSLTSTDTQYF. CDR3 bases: TGTGCCAGCAGCTTATTTTCACTCACTAGCACAGATACGCAGTATTTT.

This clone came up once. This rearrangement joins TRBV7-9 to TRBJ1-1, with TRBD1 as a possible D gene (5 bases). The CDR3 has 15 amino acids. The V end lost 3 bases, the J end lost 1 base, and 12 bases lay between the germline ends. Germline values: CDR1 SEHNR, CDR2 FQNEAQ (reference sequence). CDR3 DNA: TGTGCCAGCAGCTTTCGGGAGGGGTCGAACACTGAAGCTTTCTTT. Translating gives CASSFREGSNTEAFF.

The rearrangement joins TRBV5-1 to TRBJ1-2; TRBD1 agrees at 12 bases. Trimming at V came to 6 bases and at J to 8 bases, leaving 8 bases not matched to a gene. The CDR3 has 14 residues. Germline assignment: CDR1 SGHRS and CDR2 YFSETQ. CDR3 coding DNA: TGCGCCAGCACACCGGGACAGGGGGCGCGAGGCTACACCTTC. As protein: CASTPGQGARGYTF.

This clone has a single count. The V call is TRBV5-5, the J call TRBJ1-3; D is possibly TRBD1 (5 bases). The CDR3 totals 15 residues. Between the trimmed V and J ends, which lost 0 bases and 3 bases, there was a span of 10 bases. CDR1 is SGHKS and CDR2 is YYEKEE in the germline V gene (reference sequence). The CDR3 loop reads CASSLARESGNTIYF. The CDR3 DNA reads TGTGCCAGCAGCTTGGCCAGGGAAAGTGGAAACACCATATATTTT.

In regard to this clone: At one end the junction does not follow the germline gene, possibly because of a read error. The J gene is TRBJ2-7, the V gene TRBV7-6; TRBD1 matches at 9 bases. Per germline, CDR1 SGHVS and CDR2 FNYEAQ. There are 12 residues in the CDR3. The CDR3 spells CASSLVTGGLAF. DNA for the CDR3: TGTGCCAGCAGCTTGGTTACAGGGGGCTTAGCCTTC.

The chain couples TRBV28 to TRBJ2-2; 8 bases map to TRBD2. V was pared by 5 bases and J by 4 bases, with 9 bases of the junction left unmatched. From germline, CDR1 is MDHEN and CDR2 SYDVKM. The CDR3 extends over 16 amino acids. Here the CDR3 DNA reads TGTGCCAGCAGTCGCGACACAAGCGGGAGCACCGGGGAGCTGTTTTTT. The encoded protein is CASSRDTSGSTGELFF.

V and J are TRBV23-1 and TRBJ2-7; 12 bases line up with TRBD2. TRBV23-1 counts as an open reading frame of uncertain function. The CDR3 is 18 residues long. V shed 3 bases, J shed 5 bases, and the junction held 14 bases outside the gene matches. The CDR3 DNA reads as TGCGCCAGCAGTCAGTCCGGGACTAGCGGGCCTAAAAGGGACGAGCAGTACTTC. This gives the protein CASSQSGTSGPKRDEQYF.

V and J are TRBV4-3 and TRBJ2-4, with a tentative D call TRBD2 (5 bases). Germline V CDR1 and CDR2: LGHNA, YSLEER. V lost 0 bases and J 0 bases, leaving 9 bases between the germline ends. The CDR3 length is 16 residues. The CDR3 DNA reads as TGCGCCAGCAGCCAAGATGAGGGTATAGCCAAAAACATTCAGTACTTC. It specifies CASSQDEGIAKNIQYF.

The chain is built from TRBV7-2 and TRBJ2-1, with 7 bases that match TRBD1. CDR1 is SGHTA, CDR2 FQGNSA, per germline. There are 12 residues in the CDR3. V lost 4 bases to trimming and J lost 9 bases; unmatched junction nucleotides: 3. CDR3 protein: CASSSQGSEQFF. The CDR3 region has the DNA TGTGCCAGCAGCTCACAGGGGTCTGAGCAGTTCTTC.

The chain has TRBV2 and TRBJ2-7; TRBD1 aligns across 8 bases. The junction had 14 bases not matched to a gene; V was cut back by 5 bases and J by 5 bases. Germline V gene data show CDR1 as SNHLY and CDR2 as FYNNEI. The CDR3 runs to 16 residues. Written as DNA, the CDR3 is TGTGCCAGCAGTCGGAATCCGATGGACAGGGTGGACGAGCAGTACTTC. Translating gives CASSRNPMDRVDEQYF.

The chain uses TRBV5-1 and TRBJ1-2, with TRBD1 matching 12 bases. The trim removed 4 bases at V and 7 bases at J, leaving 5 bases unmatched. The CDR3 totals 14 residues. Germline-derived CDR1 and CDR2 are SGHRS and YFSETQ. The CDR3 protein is CASSTGTGGFGYTF. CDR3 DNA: TGCGCCAGCAGCACCGGGACAGGGGGCTTTGGCTACACCTTC.

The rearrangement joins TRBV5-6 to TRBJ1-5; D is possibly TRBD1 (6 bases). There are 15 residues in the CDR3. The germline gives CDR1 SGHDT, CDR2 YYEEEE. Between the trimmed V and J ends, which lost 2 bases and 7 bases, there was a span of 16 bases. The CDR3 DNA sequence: TGTGCCAGCAGCTTATGGTGGCAGGGGTACCAGCCCCAGCATTTT. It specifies CASSLWWQGYQPQHF.